These 5 T cell receptor beta chains were all obtained from the same sample, sequenced in a study of shared clonotypes between healthy human individuals. Only in-frame clones appear in the TCRdb table, and some are missing; sequencing was by immunoSEQ multiplex PCR. The repertoire includes roughly 500,000 clones, around 75% of them detected once, and approximately 13% sits in the top ten. Specimen: PBMCs. These receptors originate from a woman in her thirties or forties in good health. Some clones in this sample may be carry-over from other donors' samples.

V and J are TRBV19 and TRBJ2-7; D is possibly TRBD1 or TRBD2 (7 bases each). Germline loops: CDR1 LNHDA, CDR2 SQIVND (reference sequence). The CDR3 runs to 15 residues. The V gene lost 4 bases and the J gene lost 3 bases, with 16 bases spanning the gap. CDR3 sequence (DNA): TGTGCCAGTAGTAGATTCGACAGGGAGGGCTACGAGCAGTACTTC. This translates into CASSRFDREGYEQYF.

The V and J genes are TRBV28 and TRBJ1-5; perhaps TRBD1 as D (6 bases). The CDR3 spans 14 residues. CDR1 MDHEN and CDR2 SYDVKM come from the germline V gene. V gave up 2 bases and J gave up 7 bases, with 12 bases separating them. The CDR3 region is CASSLGQTRQPQHF. In DNA, the CDR3 is TGTGCCAGCAGTTTAGGACAGACAAGACAGCCCCAGCATTTT.

The gene calls are TRBV28 and TRBJ2-7; D is unclear. The length of the CDR3 is 13 residues. Between the trimmed V and J ends, which lost 5 bases and 6 bases, there was a span of 14 bases. Per germline, CDR1 MDHEN and CDR2 SYDVKM. CDR3 DNA sequence: TGTGCCAGCAGTCCAGATTCTTTGGGCGAGCAGTACTTC. Translation: CASSPDSLGEQYF.

The chain combines TRBV5-1 with TRBJ1-1; maybe TRBD1 (6 bases). The germline V gene has CDR1 SGHRS and CDR2 YFSETQ. CDR3 length equals 14 residues. V dropped 4 bases and J dropped 2 bases, with 12 bases sitting between them. Here the CDR3 reads CASSPTGSNTEAFF. CDR3 DNA: TGCGCCAGCAGCCCGACAGGTTCTAACACTGAAGCTTTCTTT.

The chain carries TRBV11-2 and TRBJ2-1; D tentatively reads TRBD1 or TRBD2 (5 bases each). V lost 5 bases, J lost 7 bases, and 15 bases lay in between. This CDR3 has 14 residues. Germline V gene lookup returns CDR1 SGHAT and CDR2 FQNNGV. The CDR3 is CASSQGPLRNEQFF. The CDR3, as DNA: TGTGCCAGCAGCCAGGGACCGCTACGTAATGAGCAGTTCTTC.